The 12 T cell receptor beta chains listed next were all sequenced from one sample in a study of blood T cell repertoires in COVID-19. The repertoire was sequenced with immunoSEQ multiplex PCR; TCRdb's copy has only in-frame clones and lacks some. Of approximately 180,000 clones in the sample, approximately 81% were seen once. The specimen was peripheral blood. The receptor set was obtained from a person aged 70 to 85 with COVID-19, enrolled during active disease.

The count of this clone is one. This chain uses TRBV3-1 (or the pseudogene TRBV3-2) with TRBJ2-2; TRBD2 aligns across 9 bases. The CDR3 covers 18 residues. The ends lost 0 bases at V and 6 bases at J; junction bases unmatched: 11. Germline CDR1 LGHDT, CDR2 YNNKEL (reference sequence). The CDR3 sequence is CASSQDSGLARGSGELFF. The CDR3 DNA follows: TGTGCCAGCAGCCAAGATAGTGGACTAGCGAGAGGATCCGGGGAGCTGTTTTTT.

In its sample, this clone was seen a few times. The chain is built from TRBV5-1 and TRBJ2-7, with TRBD2 identical over 11 bases. V lost 0 bases and J lost 1; bases outside the gene matches: 12. CDR3 length: 19 amino acids. Germline V gene sequence: CDR1 SGHRS, CDR2 YFSETQ. CDR3 DNA: TGCGCCAGCAGCTTGGATCGCGCTAGCGGGGGGCCGGAGTCCTACGAGCAGTACTTC. As protein: CASSLDRASGGPESYEQYF.

The chain is built from TRBV7-8 and TRBJ1-6; 8 nucleotides agree with TRBD1. Trimming at V came to 3 bases and at J to 8 bases, leaving 3 bases not matched to a gene. The CDR3 totals 14 residues. CDR1 and CDR2 (germline): SGHVS, FQNEAQ. The chain's CDR3 is CASSFQGADSPLHF. Here the CDR3 DNA reads TGTGCCAGCAGCTTTCAGGGGGCTGATTCACCCCTCCACTTT. The whole variable domain, remainder taken from reference TRBV7-8 and TRBJ1-6, is GAGVSQSPRYKVAKRGQDVALRCDPISGHVSLFWYQQALGQGPEFLTYFQNEAQLDKSGLPSDRFFAERPEGSVSTLKIQRTQQEDSAVYLCASSFQGADSPLHFGNGTRLTVT.

The chain is built from TRBV18 and TRBJ2-3; possibly TRBD2 for D (5 bases). Trimming stripped 3 bases from V and 0 bases from J, with 13 bases between. This CDR3 spans 16 amino acids. In germline, CDR1 is KGHSH, CDR2 LQKENI. CDR3 sequence reads: CASSPRRISSTDTQYF. The CDR3 DNA is TGTGCCAGCTCACCCCGGAGGATATCAAGCACAGATACGCAGTATTTT.

The chain couples TRBV9 to TRBJ2-3; 8 nucleotides line up with TRBD2. This CDR3 contains 18 residues. Germline V gene lookup returns CDR1 SGDLS and CDR2 YYNGEE. V shed 4 bases and J 7 bases; nucleotides not matched to a gene: 20. CDR3 DNA sequence: TGTGCCAGCAGCCCAAGAGGTGCTGCCAGCGGGAGTCGACATACGCAGTATTTT. It codes for CASSPRGAASGSRHTQYF.

This clone was seen once. The V gene is TRBV2, the J gene TRBJ1-1; D remains unclear. V lost 6 bases, J lost 0 bases, and 8 bases lay in between. Per the germline V gene, CDR1 is SNHLY and CDR2 is FYNNEI. The length of the CDR3 is 13 residues. CDR3 nucleotides: TGTGCCAGCAGGTATCAGATGAACACTGAAGCTTTCTTT. Translating it yields CASRYQMNTEAFF.

J is TRBJ2-1 and V is TRBV5-1; 9 positions agree with TRBD2. CDR1 and CDR2 from the germline V gene are SGHRS and YFSETQ. V shed 4 bases and J 10 bases; nucleotides not matched to a gene: 24. This CDR3 region has 19 residues. The CDR3 spells CASSTGQYPGTSLSGEQFF. In DNA form, the CDR3 reads TGCGCCAGCAGCACCGGACAGTACCCCGGGACTAGCTTGTCGGGGGAGCAGTTCTTC. The variable domain in full, completed from reference TRBV5-1 and TRBJ2-1, reads KAGVTQTPRYLIKTRGQQVTLSCSPISGHRSVSWYQQTPGQGLQFLFEYFSETQRNKGNFPGRFSGRQFSNSRSEMNVSTLELGDSALYLCASSTGQYPGTSLSGEQFFGPGTRLTVL.

V is TRBV19 and J is TRBJ2-1; TRBD1 aligns across 7 bases. CDR1 is LNHDA, CDR2 SQIVND, per germline (reference sequence). V dropped 8 bases and J dropped 5; count of bases not matched to a gene: 6. This CDR3 is built from 13 residues. The CDR3 spells CASGRDSDNEQFF. The DNA of the CDR3 is TGTGCCAGTGGCCGGGACAGCGACAATGAGCAGTTCTTC.

V and J are TRBV3-1 (or the pseudogene TRBV3-2) and TRBJ2-1, with no clear D. Between the trimmed V and J ends, which lost 1 base and 3 bases, there was a span of 7 bases. CDR1 and CDR2 (germline): LGHDT, YNNKEL (reference sequence). The CDR3 is made up of 14 amino acids. This CDR3 is CASSQAGLYNEQFF. The CDR3 region has the DNA TGTGCCAGCAGCCAAGCCGGTCTCTACAATGAGCAGTTCTTC.

The V gene is TRBV29-1, the J gene TRBJ2-7; D is unclear. CDR3 length: 13 residues. The germline V and J ends were trimmed by 5 bases and 0 bases, with 11 bases remaining between them. The germline gives CDR1 SQVTM, CDR2 ANQGSEA. CDR3 residues: CSVLTGSSYEQYF. The CDR3 DNA reads as TGCAGCGTTCTAACGGGTTCCTCCTACGAGCAGTACTTC.

In this sample, this clone turned up a few times. CDR3: CASSLDEANEQFF. CDR3 nucleotide sequence: TGTGCCAGCAGCTTGGACGAGGCCAATGAGCAGTTCTTC. This rearrangement joins TRBV5-4 to TRBJ2-1, with D uncertain. V lost 0 bases and J 6 bases, leaving 7 bases between the germline ends. Germline V gene data show CDR1 as SGHNT and CDR2 as YYREEE (reference sequence). The CDR3 runs 13 residues.

The rearrangement uses TRBV7-2 and TRBJ1-2; TRBD1 agrees at 9 bases. CDR3 length equals 15 residues. The J segment lost 7 bases and the V segment lost 4 bases, leaving 10 bases of the junction unmatched. Germline lookup yields CDR1 SGHTA and CDR2 FQGNSA. This CDR3 reads CASSSQPGQGRGYTF. DNA for the CDR3: TGTGCCAGCAGCTCCCAACCGGGACAGGGACGTGGCTACACCTTC.